The 9 T cell receptor beta chains below were found in one sample sequenced in a study of PD-1 blockade in classical Hodgkin lymphoma. Some clones are missing from TCRdb's copy, which holds only in-frame ones; the method was immunoSEQ multiplex PCR. The sample carries about 94,000 clones, roughly 89% recorded once. Every one of the patients relapsed after autologous stem cell transplantation (brentuximab vedotin exposure was variable). The sample in question was peripheral blood mononuclear cells (PBMCs), obtained before the second cycle of nivolumab. These receptors all stem from a human donor with classical Hodgkin lymphoma.

The DNA of the CDR3 is TGTGCCATCAACGACAGGTCCGGTGAGACCCAGTACTTC. Protein: CAINDRSGETQYF. The V gene is TRBV10-3, the J gene TRBJ2-5, with D possibly TRBD1 on 6 matching bases. The CDR3 covers 13 residues. The germline gives CDR1 ENHRY, CDR2 SYGVKD. Trimming left V 7 bases short and J 5 bases short, with 14 bases between.

This clone was observed once. This chain uses TRBV2 with TRBJ2-7; D assignment may be TRBD1 or TRBD2 (6 bases each). The CDR3 contains 17 residues. CDR1 SNHLY and CDR2 FYNNEI come from the germline V gene. The V end lost 6 bases, the J end lost 3 bases, and 24 bases lay between the germline ends. The CDR3 protein is CASSEPAGWTADYEQYF. The CDR3 DNA is TGTGCCAGCAGCGAACCGGCGGGATGGACAGCTGACTACGAGCAGTACTTC. Full variable domain (rest looked up from reference TRBV2 and TRBJ2-7): EPEVTQTPSHQVTQMGQEVILRCVPISNHLYFYWYRQILGQKVEFLVSFYNNEISEKSEIFDDQFSVERPDGSNFTLKIRSTKLEDSAMYFCASSEPAGWTADYEQYFGPGTRLTVT.

V and J are TRBV28 and TRBJ1-6; 7 bases agree with TRBD1. V gave up 6 bases and J gave up 9 bases; unmatched junction bases: 8. This CDR3 has 14 residues. Germline values: CDR1 MDHEN, CDR2 SYDVKM. CDR3 in amino acids: CASRYDREGSPLHF. The CDR3 DNA reads as TGTGCCAGCAGGTACGACAGGGAAGGTTCACCCCTCCACTTT.

This clone has just one count. The CDR3 protein is CASSLLGPNYGYTF. The CDR3 DNA sequence: TGTGCCAGCAGCTTGCTCGGTCCTAACTATGGCTACACCTTC. The J gene is TRBJ1-2, the V gene TRBV5-6; the D is unclear. Looked up from germline, CDR1 is SGHDT and CDR2 is YYEEEE. The CDR3 runs 14 residues. V lost 1 base and J 0 bases, leaving 7 bases between the germline ends.

The chain recombines TRBV29-1 with TRBJ2-1; weak D call: TRBD1 (6 bases). The CDR3 contains 13 residues. V was clipped by 1 base and J by 9 bases, with 13 bases between them. Germline V gene lookup returns CDR1 SQVTM and CDR2 ANQGSEA. The CDR3 nucleotides are TGCAGCGTTGAAGGGTGGACAGTTGCTGAGCAGTTCTTC. It translates to CSVEGWTVAEQFF.

The chain carries TRBV6-1 and TRBJ2-5; 9 nucleotides align to TRBD1. Per germline, CDR1 MNHNS and CDR2 SASEGT. The V segment lost 3 bases and the J segment 4 bases; nucleotides outside the gene matches: 6. The CDR3 length is 15 residues. The CDR3 region is CASSDLDRGLETQYF. The CDR3 nucleotides are TGTGCCAGCAGTGATCTGGACAGGGGTTTAGAGACCCAGTACTTC.

This clone was seen a few times. V and J are TRBV5-1 and TRBJ2-3; D is ambiguous. Germline values: CDR1 SGHRS, CDR2 YFSETQ. The V and J ends lost 5 bases and 0 bases respectively, with 13 bases between them. CDR3 length equals 15 residues. The CDR3 region is CASRGNIPSTDTQYF. The CDR3 bases are TGCGCCAGCAGGGGCAACATACCTAGCACAGATACGCAGTATTTT.

J is TRBJ2-7 and V is TRBV5-5, with D tentatively TRBD1 or TRBD2 (6 bases each). Per germline, CDR1 SGHKS and CDR2 YYEKEE (reference sequence). V gave up 4 bases and J gave up 3 bases, with 20 bases separating them. The CDR3 loop spans 16 amino acids. In DNA, the CDR3 is TGTGCCAGCAGCCCCATTGGAGGGGGTCTGGTCTACGAGCAGTACTTC. Encoded protein: CASSPIGGGLVYEQYF.

The DNA for the CDR3 is TGTGCCAGCAGCTTAGATTCCCGGGTCGGAAACACCATATATTTT. This sequence encodes CASSLDSRVGNTIYF. The chain is built from TRBV7-2 and TRBJ1-3; D gene ambiguous. CDR3 length: 15 residues. Germline CDR1 and CDR2: SGHTA and FQGNSA. V was trimmed by 1 base and J by 4 bases, leaving 11 bases between them.